A selection of T cell receptor beta chains follows, all from one sample in a study of cytomegalovirus exposure and HLA in healthy donors. Some clones are missing from TCRdb's copy, which holds only in-frame ones; the method was immunoSEQ multiplex PCR. The data hold about 180,000 clones, with over 60% observed a single time. The sequenced material came from PBMCs. The receptors derive from a man aged 35 to 55 in good health and CMV-seronegative. Both conserved end residues are part of each CDR3. Each record gives: J gene, D gene, clone size, V gene, CDR3 DNA, CDR3 protein. The D gene is left open where the match is weak. Size is stated for part of the rows, as once, few or many counts, or as a class when the clone is expanded.

j_call: TRBJ1-1
d_call: NA
clone_size: NA
v_call: TRBV7-8
cdr3_nt: TGTGCCAGCAGCAAGGGAGACACTGAAGCTTTCTTT
cdr3_aa: CASSKGDTEAFF

j_call: TRBJ2-3
d_call: TRBD2
clone_size: NA
v_call: TRBV7-9
cdr3_nt: TGTGCCAGCAGCCCGGGGGCGGGGGGCTCTTACACAGATACGCAGTATTTT
cdr3_aa: CASSPGAGGSYTDTQYF

j_call: TRBJ1-2
d_call: NA
clone_size: NA
v_call: TRBV5-1
cdr3_nt: TGCGCCAGCAGCTTGGACAGCGGAAACTATGGCTACACCTTC
cdr3_aa: CASSLDSGNYGYTF

j_call: TRBJ1-2
d_call: NA
clone_size: NA
v_call: TRBV4-3
cdr3_nt: TGCGCCAGCAGCCAAGATCCGGGAAACTATGGCTACACCTTC
cdr3_aa: CASSQDPGNYGYTF

j_call: TRBJ2-7
d_call: NA
clone_size: once
v_call: TRBV2
cdr3_nt: TGTGCCAGCAGGGACGGGACTTTTTACGAGCAGTACTTC
cdr3_aa: CASRDGTFYEQYF

j_call: TRBJ2-1
d_call: TRBD2
clone_size: NA
v_call: TRBV9
cdr3_nt: TGTGCCAGCACCATAACAAACCTAAGGACTAGCTGCAATGAGCAGTTCTTC
cdr3_aa: CASTITNLRTSCNEQFF

j_call: TRBJ1-5
d_call: TRBD1
clone_size: NA
v_call: TRBV7-9
cdr3_nt: TGTGCCAGCAGCTCGGGACAGACTCAGCCCCAGCATTTT
cdr3_aa: CASSSGQTQPQHF

j_call: TRBJ2-5
d_call: NA
clone_size: NA
v_call: TRBV5-5
cdr3_nt: TGTGCCAGCAGCTTGGTCAGCCAAGAGACCCAGTACTTC
cdr3_aa: CASSLVSQETQYF

j_call: TRBJ1-1
d_call: NA
clone_size: NA
v_call: TRBV29-1
cdr3_nt: TGCAGCACGACAGTAGGCCTGAACACTGAAGCTTTCTTT
cdr3_aa: CSTTVGLNTEAFF

j_call: TRBJ2-7
d_call: NA
clone_size: NA
v_call: TRBV5-4
cdr3_nt: TGTGCCAGCAGCTTGAACCCGTCCTACGAGCAGTACTTC
cdr3_aa: CASSLNPSYEQYF

j_call: TRBJ2-7
d_call: TRBD2
clone_size: NA
v_call: TRBV9
cdr3_nt: TGTGCCAGCAGCATCCTTAGCGGGAGCGAGCAGTACTTC
cdr3_aa: CASSILSGSEQYF

j_call: TRBJ1-4
d_call: NA
clone_size: NA
v_call: TRBV5-1
cdr3_nt: TGCGCCAGCAGCTTGAGCGGGTCAACTAATGAAAAACTGTTTTTT
cdr3_aa: CASSLSGSTNEKLFF

j_call: TRBJ1-2
d_call: NA
clone_size: NA
v_call: TRBV6-4
cdr3_nt: TGTGCCAGCAGTGACACAGGCTTCGATGGCTACACCTTC
cdr3_aa: CASSDTGFDGYTF

j_call: TRBJ2-1
d_call: NA
clone_size: NA
v_call: TRBV7-9
cdr3_nt: TGTGCCAGCAGCTCAGGGTGGGGCGGGACCTCTGGGAATGAGCAGTTCTTC
cdr3_aa: CASSSGWGGTSGNEQFF

j_call: TRBJ2-7
d_call: NA
clone_size: NA
v_call: TRBV27
cdr3_nt: TGTGCCAGCAGCCCCCGGGAGCTCCTATACGAGCAGTACTTC
cdr3_aa: CASSPRELLYEQYF

j_call: TRBJ2-7
d_call: NA
clone_size: once
v_call: TRBV2
cdr3_nt: TGTGCCAGCAGTGAAGGAGCGGGTATAAGCTACGAGCAGTACTTC
cdr3_aa: CASSEGAGISYEQYF

j_call: TRBJ1-2
d_call: TRBD1
clone_size: once
v_call: TRBV5-4
cdr3_nt: TGTGCCAGCAGCTCGTCCCGGGACAGGGGTTGGGGCTACACCTTC
cdr3_aa: CASSSSRDRGWGYTF

j_call: TRBJ2-7
d_call: TRBD2
clone_size: NA
v_call: TRBV25-1
cdr3_nt: TGTGCCAGCAGTGAACTAGCGGCAATAGGGTACGAGCAGTACTTC
cdr3_aa: CASSELAAIGYEQYF

j_call: TRBJ1-5
d_call: NA
clone_size: NA
v_call: TRBV10-3
cdr3_nt: TGTGCCATCTTCGGGGCGGGAGAGCAGCCCCAGCATTTT
cdr3_aa: CAIFGAGEQPQHF

j_call: TRBJ2-7
d_call: TRBD1
clone_size: NA
v_call: TRBV9
cdr3_nt: TGTGCCAGCAGCGTAGGTCAGGGGGTCTCCTACGAGCAGTACTTC
cdr3_aa: CASSVGQGVSYEQYF

j_call: TRBJ1-5
d_call: NA
clone_size: NA
v_call: TRBV10-3
cdr3_nt: TGTGCCATCAGTGAGGAAAGAGGCAATCAGCCCCAGCATTTT
cdr3_aa: CAISEERGNQPQHF

j_call: TRBJ1-2
d_call: NA
clone_size: NA
v_call: TRBV7-9
cdr3_nt: TGTGCCAGCAGCTTAGCGGCAGGTCGCTACACCTTC
cdr3_aa: CASSLAAGRYTF

j_call: TRBJ1-6
d_call: TRBD1
clone_size: NA
v_call: TRBV5-6
cdr3_nt: TGTGCCAGCAGCTTCAGACAGGGCGAGGGATCACCCCTCCACTTT
cdr3_aa: CASSFRQGEGSPLHF

j_call: TRBJ1-4
d_call: TRBD1
clone_size: NA
v_call: TRBV19
cdr3_nt: TGTGCCGGTAGGTCGACAGGGGGCGGTGAAAAACTGTTTTTT
cdr3_aa: CAGRSTGGGEKLFF

j_call: TRBJ1-2
d_call: NA
clone_size: NA
v_call: TRBV5-6
cdr3_nt: TGTGCCAGCAGTCTTTCAGGGGCAGGTGGCTACACCTTC
cdr3_aa: CASSLSGAGGYTF

j_call: TRBJ2-7
d_call: NA
clone_size: few
v_call: TRBV30
cdr3_nt: TGTGCCTGGAGTGTAAAGGACACCGAGCAGTACTTC
cdr3_aa: CAWSVKDTEQYF

j_call: TRBJ1-2
d_call: TRBD1
clone_size: NA
v_call: TRBV7-2
cdr3_nt: TGTGCCAGCAGCAGAGGGACAGTGGGTTCAGGCTACACCTTC
cdr3_aa: CASSRGTVGSGYTF

j_call: TRBJ1-4
d_call: TRBD1
clone_size: NA
v_call: TRBV5-1
cdr3_nt: TGCGCCAGCAGCTTGGCTGGACAGGCAACTAATGAAAAACTGTTTTTT
cdr3_aa: CASSLAGQATNEKLFF

j_call: TRBJ1-1
d_call: NA
clone_size: NA
v_call: TRBV7-7
cdr3_nt: TGTGCCAGCAGCCCCGGAGGGTTGGACACTGAAGCTTTCTTT
cdr3_aa: CASSPGGLDTEAFF

j_call: TRBJ2-1
d_call: TRBD2
clone_size: NA
v_call: TRBV6-5
cdr3_nt: TGTGCCAGCAGACCCGGACTAGCGGGAATCAATGAGCAGTTCTTC
cdr3_aa: CASRPGLAGINEQFF

j_call: TRBJ1-5
d_call: NA
clone_size: NA
v_call: TRBV18
cdr3_nt: TGTGCCAGCTCATTGGGGCAAGACCAGCCCCAGCATTTT
cdr3_aa: CASSLGQDQPQHF

j_call: TRBJ1-5
d_call: NA
clone_size: NA
v_call: TRBV19
cdr3_nt: TGTGCCACCTGCGGGGGGCATAGCAATCAGCCCCAGCATTTT
cdr3_aa: CATCGGHSNQPQHF

j_call: TRBJ1-5
d_call: NA
clone_size: NA
v_call: TRBV5-6
cdr3_nt: TGTGCCAGCAGCTTGGGGCAGGAGGGGCCCCAGCATTTT
cdr3_aa: CASSLGQEGPQHF

j_call: TRBJ1-5
d_call: NA
clone_size: NA
v_call: TRBV7-2
cdr3_nt: TGTGCCAGCAGCTTTGCAGGGGTAAATCAGCCCCAGCATTTT
cdr3_aa: CASSFAGVNQPQHF

j_call: TRBJ1-5
d_call: TRBD1
clone_size: NA
v_call: TRBV6-5
cdr3_nt: TGTGCCAGCAGTTACACCACAGGGGTGGGCAATCAGCCCCAGCATTTT
cdr3_aa: CASSYTTGVGNQPQHF

j_call: TRBJ1-1
d_call: TRBD1
clone_size: NA
v_call: TRBV4-3
cdr3_nt: TGCGCCAGCAGCCAAGAAGCAGGGGGCCCTGAAGCTTTCTTT
cdr3_aa: CASSQEAGGPEAFF

j_call: TRBJ2-7
d_call: TRBD1
clone_size: NA
v_call: TRBV2
cdr3_nt: TGTGCCAGCAGTGGAGAACAGGGGTACGAGCAGTACTTC
cdr3_aa: CASSGEQGYEQYF

j_call: TRBJ2-2
d_call: NA
clone_size: NA
v_call: TRBV27
cdr3_nt: TGTGCCAGCAGCCAGAGGGCGAGACCTAGGCTTTGGACCGGGGAGCTGTTTTTT
cdr3_aa: CASSQRARPRLWTGELFF

j_call: TRBJ1-5
d_call: NA
clone_size: once
v_call: TRBV7-2
cdr3_nt: TGTGCCAGCAGCTTAATCACAGGTTATCAGCCCCAGCATTTT
cdr3_aa: CASSLITGYQPQHF

j_call: TRBJ2-1
d_call: TRBD2
clone_size: NA
v_call: TRBV10-3
cdr3_nt: TGTGCCTCTAGCGGAGACAACAATGAGCAGTTCTTC
cdr3_aa: CASSGDNNEQFF

j_call: TRBJ2-3
d_call: NA
clone_size: NA
v_call: TRBV5-4
cdr3_nt: TGTGCCAGCAGCCCTCCAGGGGCCAGCACAGATACGCAGTATTTT
cdr3_aa: CASSPPGASTDTQYF

j_call: TRBJ2-2
d_call: TRBD1
clone_size: NA
v_call: TRBV19
cdr3_nt: TGTGCCAGTACCTCCGGGACAGGGTTCGGGGAGCTGTTTTTT
cdr3_aa: CASTSGTGFGELFF

j_call: TRBJ2-7
d_call: NA
clone_size: NA
v_call: TRBV30
cdr3_nt: TGTGCCTGGAGTTCGGGGATTAGAGACGAGCAGTACTTC
cdr3_aa: CAWSSGIRDEQYF

j_call: TRBJ1-5
d_call: NA
clone_size: few
v_call: TRBV4-3
cdr3_nt: TGCGCCAGCAGCCAAGATACGAGGCAGCCCCAGCATTTT
cdr3_aa: CASSQDTRQPQHF

j_call: TRBJ2-7
d_call: NA
clone_size: NA
v_call: TRBV11-2
cdr3_nt: TGTGCCAGCAGCCAAGGAACTAGTCCTTTCTACGAGCAGTACTTC
cdr3_aa: CASSQGTSPFYEQYF

j_call: TRBJ2-1
d_call: TRBD2
clone_size: NA
v_call: TRBV19
cdr3_nt: TGTGCCAGTAGTGGGGGAGGGAGGGTCAATGAGCAGTTCTTC
cdr3_aa: CASSGGGRVNEQFF

j_call: TRBJ1-5
d_call: NA
clone_size: NA
v_call: TRBV5-1
cdr3_nt: TGCGCCAGCAGCTTGGAGGGGGGGCGTCAGCCCCAGCATTTT
cdr3_aa: CASSLEGGRQPQHF

j_call: TRBJ1-4
d_call: NA
clone_size: few
v_call: TRBV11-3
cdr3_nt: TGTGCCAGCAGCTCGCGGGCCACCCATAGTGAAAAACTGTTTTTT
cdr3_aa: CASSSRATHSEKLFF

j_call: TRBJ1-1
d_call: NA
clone_size: NA
v_call: TRBV7-8
cdr3_nt: TGTGCCAGCAGCTCCCGGGACACGGTGAACACTGAAGCTTTCTTT
cdr3_aa: CASSSRDTVNTEAFF

j_call: TRBJ1-4
d_call: TRBD1
clone_size: once
v_call: TRBV5-8
cdr3_nt: TGTGCCAGCCGACAGGGGTTCGCGACTAATGAAAAACTGTTTTTT
cdr3_aa: CASRQGFATNEKLFF

j_call: TRBJ2-1
d_call: TRBD1
clone_size: NA
v_call: TRBV11-2
cdr3_nt: TGTGCCAGCACCTCTGGGGACAGGCGATACAATGAGCAGTTCTTC
cdr3_aa: CASTSGDRRYNEQFF

j_call: TRBJ1-2
d_call: NA
clone_size: NA
v_call: TRBV7-9
cdr3_nt: TGTGCCAGCAGCTTAAGGGAGCGTGACTATGGCTACACCTTC
cdr3_aa: CASSLRERDYGYTF

j_call: TRBJ2-3
d_call: NA
clone_size: NA
v_call: TRBV6-5
cdr3_nt: TGTGCCAGCAGCCTCCGGGGTACAGATACGCAGTATTTT
cdr3_aa: CASSLRGTDTQYF

j_call: TRBJ1-1
d_call: NA
clone_size: once
v_call: TRBV10-3
cdr3_nt: TGTGCCGCAATACAGGAGTTGAACACTGAAGCTTTCTTT
cdr3_aa: CAAIQELNTEAFF

j_call: TRBJ2-7
d_call: TRBD2
clone_size: once
v_call: TRBV2
cdr3_nt: TGTGCCAGCAGGCAGACTAGCGGGAGTCCAAGCGAGCAGTACTTC
cdr3_aa: CASRQTSGSPSEQYF

j_call: TRBJ2-7
d_call: TRBD2
clone_size: NA
v_call: TRBV9
cdr3_nt: TGTGCCAGCAGCCCCGAGGGACTAGCGGGAACCTACGAGCAGTACTTC
cdr3_aa: CASSPEGLAGTYEQYF

j_call: TRBJ2-3
d_call: TRBD1
clone_size: NA
v_call: TRBV5-1
cdr3_nt: TGCGCCAGCAGCTTGGCTACAGGGGGCTTGGGAACAGATACGCAGTATTTT
cdr3_aa: CASSLATGGLGTDTQYF